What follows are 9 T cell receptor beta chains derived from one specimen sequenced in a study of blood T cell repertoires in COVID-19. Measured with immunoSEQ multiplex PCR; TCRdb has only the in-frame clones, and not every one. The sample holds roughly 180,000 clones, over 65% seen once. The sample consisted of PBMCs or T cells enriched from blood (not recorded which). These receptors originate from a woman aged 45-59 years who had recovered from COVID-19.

CDR3 sequence (DNA): TGTGCCAGCTCACGAACAGGGGGGGACACTGAAGCTTTCTTT. Its translation: CASSRTGGDTEAFF. The genes are TRBV18 and TRBJ1-1, with 8 positions matching TRBD1. J gave up 3 bases and V 4 bases, and 4 bases lay outside the gene matches. The germline CDR1 and CDR2 sequences are KGHSH and LQKENI. This CDR3 comprises 14 residues.

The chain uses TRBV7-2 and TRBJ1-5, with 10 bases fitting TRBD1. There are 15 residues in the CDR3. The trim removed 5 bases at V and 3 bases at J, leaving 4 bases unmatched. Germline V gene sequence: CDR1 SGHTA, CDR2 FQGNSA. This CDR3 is CASSPDRGLNQPQHF. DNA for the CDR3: TGTGCCAGCAGCCCCGACAGGGGGCTCAATCAGCCCCAGCATTTT. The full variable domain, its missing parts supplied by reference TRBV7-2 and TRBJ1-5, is GAGVSQSPSNKVTEKGKDVELRCDPISGHTALYWYRQSLGQGLEFLIYFQGNSAPDKSGLPSDRFSAERTGGSVSTLTIQRTQQEDSAVYLCASSPDRGLNQPQHFGDGTRLSIL.

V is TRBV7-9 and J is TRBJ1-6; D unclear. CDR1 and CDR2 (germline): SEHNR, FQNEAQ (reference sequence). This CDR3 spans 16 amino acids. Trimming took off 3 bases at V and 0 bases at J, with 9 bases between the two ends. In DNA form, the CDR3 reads TGTGCCAGCAGCTTTCTAGCGGACTCCTATAATTCACCCCTCCACTTT. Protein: CASSFLADSYNSPLHF. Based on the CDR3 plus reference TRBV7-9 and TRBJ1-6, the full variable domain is DTGVSQNPRHKITKRGQNVTFRCDPISEHNRLYWYRQTLGQGPEFLTYFQNEAQLEKSRLLSDRFSAERPKGSFSTLEIQRTEQGDSAMYLCASSFLADSYNSPLHFGNGTRLTVT.

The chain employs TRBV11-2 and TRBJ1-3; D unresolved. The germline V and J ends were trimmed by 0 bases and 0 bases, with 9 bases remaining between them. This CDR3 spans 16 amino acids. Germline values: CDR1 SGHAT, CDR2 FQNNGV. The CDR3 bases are TGTGCCAGCAGCTTAGATTCTTCAGGCTCTGGAAACACCATATATTTT. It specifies CASSLDSSGSGNTIYF.

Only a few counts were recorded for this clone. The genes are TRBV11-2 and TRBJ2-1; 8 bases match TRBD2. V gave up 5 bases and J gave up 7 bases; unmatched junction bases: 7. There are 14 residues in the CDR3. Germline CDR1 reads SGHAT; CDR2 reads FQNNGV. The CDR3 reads CASSGSGNRNEQFF. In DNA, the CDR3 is TGTGCCAGCAGCGGTAGCGGGAACCGGAATGAGCAGTTCTTC. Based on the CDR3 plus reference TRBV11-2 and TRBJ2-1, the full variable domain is EAGVAQSPRYKIIEKRQSVAFWCNPISGHATLYWYQQILGQGPKLLIQFQNNGVVDDSQLPKDRFSAERLKGVDSTLKIQPAKLEDSAVYLCASSGSGNRNEQFFGPGTRLTVL.

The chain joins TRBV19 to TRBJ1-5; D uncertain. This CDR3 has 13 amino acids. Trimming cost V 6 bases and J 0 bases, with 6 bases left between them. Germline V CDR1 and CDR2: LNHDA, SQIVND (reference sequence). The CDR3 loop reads CASRRNSNQPQHF. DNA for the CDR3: TGTGCCAGTAGGAGGAATAGCAATCAGCCCCAGCATTTT.

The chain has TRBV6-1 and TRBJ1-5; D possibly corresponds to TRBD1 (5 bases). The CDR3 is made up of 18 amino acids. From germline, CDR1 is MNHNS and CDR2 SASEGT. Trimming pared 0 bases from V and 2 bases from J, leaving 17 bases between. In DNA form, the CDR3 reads TGTGCCAGCAGTGAAGCGGTGTGGGGGGGATCGGGCAATCAGCCCCAGCATTTT. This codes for CASSEAVWGGSGNQPQHF.

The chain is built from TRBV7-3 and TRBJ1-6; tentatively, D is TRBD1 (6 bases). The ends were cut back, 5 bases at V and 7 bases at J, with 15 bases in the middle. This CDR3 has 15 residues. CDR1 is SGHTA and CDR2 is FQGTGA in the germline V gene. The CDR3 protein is CASSPTGSGNSPLHF. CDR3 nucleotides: TGTGCCAGCAGCCCTACAGGGTCGGGGAATTCACCCCTCCACTTT.

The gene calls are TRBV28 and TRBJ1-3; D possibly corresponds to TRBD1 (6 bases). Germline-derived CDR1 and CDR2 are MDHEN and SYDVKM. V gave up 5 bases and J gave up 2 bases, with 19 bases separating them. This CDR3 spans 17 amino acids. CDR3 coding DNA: TGTGCCAGCAGTCCCAATCCTAAGTGGGGGCCTGGAAACACCATATATTTT. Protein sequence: CASSPNPKWGPGNTIYF. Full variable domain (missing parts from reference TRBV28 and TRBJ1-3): DVKVTQSSRYLVKRTGEKVFLECVQDMDHENMFWYRQDPGLGLRLIYFSYDVKMKEKGDIPEGYSVSREKKERFSLILESASTNQTSMYLCASSPNPKWGPGNTIYFGEGSWLTVV.